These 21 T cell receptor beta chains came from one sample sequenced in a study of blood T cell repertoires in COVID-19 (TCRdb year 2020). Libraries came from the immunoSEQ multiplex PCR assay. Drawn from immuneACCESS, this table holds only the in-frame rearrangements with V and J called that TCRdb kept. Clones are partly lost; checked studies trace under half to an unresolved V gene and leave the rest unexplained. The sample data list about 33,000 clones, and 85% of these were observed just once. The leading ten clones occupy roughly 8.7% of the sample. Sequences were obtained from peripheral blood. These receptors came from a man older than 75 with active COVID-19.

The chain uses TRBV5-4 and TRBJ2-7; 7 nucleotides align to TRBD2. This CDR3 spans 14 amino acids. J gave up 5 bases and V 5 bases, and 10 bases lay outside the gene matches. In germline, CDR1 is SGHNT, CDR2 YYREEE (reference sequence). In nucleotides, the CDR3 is TGTGCCAGCAGGGACGGAGCGGGGTCACACGAGCAGTACTTC. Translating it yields CASRDGAGSHEQYF. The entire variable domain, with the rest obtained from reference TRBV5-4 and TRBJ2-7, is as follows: ETGVTQSPTHLIKTRGQQVTLRCSSQSGHNTVSWYQQALGQGPQFIFQYYREEENGRGNFPPRFSGLQFPNYSSELNVNALELDDSALYLCASRDGAGSHEQYFGPGTRLTVT.

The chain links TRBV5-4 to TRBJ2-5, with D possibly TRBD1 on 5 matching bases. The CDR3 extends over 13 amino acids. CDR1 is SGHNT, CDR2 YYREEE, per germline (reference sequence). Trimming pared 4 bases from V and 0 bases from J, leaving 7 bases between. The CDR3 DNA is TGTGCCAGCAGCCCGGACAACCAAGAGACCCAGTACTTC. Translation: CASSPDNQETQYF.

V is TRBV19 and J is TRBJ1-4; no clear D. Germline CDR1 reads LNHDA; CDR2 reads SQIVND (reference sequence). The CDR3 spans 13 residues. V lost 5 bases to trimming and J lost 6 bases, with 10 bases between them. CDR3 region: CASSGRGYEKLFF. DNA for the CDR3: TGTGCCAGTAGTGGCCGGGGATATGAAAAACTGTTTTTT.

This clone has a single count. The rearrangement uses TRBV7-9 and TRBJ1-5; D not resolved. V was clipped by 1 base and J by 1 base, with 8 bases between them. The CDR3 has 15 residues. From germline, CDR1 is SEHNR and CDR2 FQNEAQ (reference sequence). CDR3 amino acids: CASSLGVGSNQPQHF. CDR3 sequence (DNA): TGTGCCAGCAGCTTAGGAGTGGGCAGCAATCAGCCCCAGCATTTT. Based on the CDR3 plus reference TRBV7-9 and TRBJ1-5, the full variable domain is DTGVSQNPRHKITKRGQNVTFRCDPISEHNRLYWYRQTLGQGPEFLTYFQNEAQLEKSRLLSDRFSAERPKGSFSTLEIQRTEQGDSAMYLCASSLGVGSNQPQHFGDGTRLSIL.

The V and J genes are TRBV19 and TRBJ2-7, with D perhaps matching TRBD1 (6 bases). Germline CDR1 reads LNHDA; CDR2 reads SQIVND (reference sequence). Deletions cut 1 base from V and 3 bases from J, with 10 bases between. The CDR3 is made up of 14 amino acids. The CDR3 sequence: CASSIGGGGYEQYF. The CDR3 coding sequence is TGTGCCAGTAGTATAGGTGGGGGCGGCTACGAGCAGTACTTC.

CDR3 residues: CASSLGLARWETQYF. The CDR3 DNA follows: TGTGCCAGCAGCTTAGGGTTAGCGAGGTGGGAGACCCAGTACTTC. The chain has TRBV7-2 and TRBJ2-5, with a weak D call TRBD2 (5 bases). Trimming cost V 1 base and J 5 bases, with 14 bases left between them. From germline, CDR1 is SGHTA and CDR2 FQGNSA. The CDR3 length is 15 residues. The complete variable domain, with remaining parts taken from reference TRBV7-2 and TRBJ2-5, reads GAGVSQSPSNKVTEKGKDVELRCDPISGHTALYWYRQSLGQGLEFLIYFQGNSAPDKSGLPSDRFSAERTGGSVSTLTIQRTQQEDSAVYLCASSLGLARWETQYFGPGTRLLVL.

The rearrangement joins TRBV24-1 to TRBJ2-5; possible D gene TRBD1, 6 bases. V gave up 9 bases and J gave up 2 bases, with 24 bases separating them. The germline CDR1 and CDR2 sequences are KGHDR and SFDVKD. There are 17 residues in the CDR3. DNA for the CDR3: TGTGCCACCCCAGTCTCAACCCCAGGGGACGCACAAGAGACCCAGTACTTC. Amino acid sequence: CATPVSTPGDAQETQYF.

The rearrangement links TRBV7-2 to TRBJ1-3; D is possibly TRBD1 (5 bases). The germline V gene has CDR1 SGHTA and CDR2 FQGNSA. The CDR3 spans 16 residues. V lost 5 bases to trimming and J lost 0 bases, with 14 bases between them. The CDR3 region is CASSTQGALSGNTIYF. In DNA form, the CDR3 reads TGTGCCAGCAGCACTCAGGGCGCGCTCTCTGGAAACACCATATATTTT.

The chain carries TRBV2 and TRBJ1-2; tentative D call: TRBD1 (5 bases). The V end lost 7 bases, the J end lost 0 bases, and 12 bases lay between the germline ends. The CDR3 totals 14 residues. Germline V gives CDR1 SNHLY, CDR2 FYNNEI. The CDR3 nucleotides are TGTGCCAGCACACGACAGAGTTCTAACTATGGCTACACCTTC. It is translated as CASTRQSSNYGYTF.

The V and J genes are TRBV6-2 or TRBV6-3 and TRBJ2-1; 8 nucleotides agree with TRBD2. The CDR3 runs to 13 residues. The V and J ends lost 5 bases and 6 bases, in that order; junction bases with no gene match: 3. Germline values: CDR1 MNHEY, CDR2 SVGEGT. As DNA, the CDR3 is TGTGCCAGCAGTAGAAGCGGGGGCAATGAGCAGTTCTTC. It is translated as CASSRSGGNEQFF.

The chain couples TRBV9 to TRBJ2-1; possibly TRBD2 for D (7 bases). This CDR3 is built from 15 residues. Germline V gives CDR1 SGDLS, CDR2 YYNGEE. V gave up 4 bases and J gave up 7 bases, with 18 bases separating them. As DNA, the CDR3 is TGTGCCAGCAGCACGGGGGCGGGGGTACGTAATGAGCAGTTCTTC. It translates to CASSTGAGVRNEQFF. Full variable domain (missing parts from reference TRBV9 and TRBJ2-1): DSGVTQTPKHLITATGQRVTLRCSPRSGDLSVYWYQQSLDQGLQFLIQYYNGEERAKGNILERFSAQQFPDLHSELNLSSLELGDSALYFCASSTGAGVRNEQFFGPGTRLTVL.

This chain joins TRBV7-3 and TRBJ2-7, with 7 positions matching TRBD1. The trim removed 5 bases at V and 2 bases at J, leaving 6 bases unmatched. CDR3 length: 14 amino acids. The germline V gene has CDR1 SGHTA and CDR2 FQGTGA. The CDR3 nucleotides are TGTGCCAGCAGCCCCCGACAGGGTCCCTACGAGCAGTACTTC. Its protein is CASSPRQGPYEQYF.

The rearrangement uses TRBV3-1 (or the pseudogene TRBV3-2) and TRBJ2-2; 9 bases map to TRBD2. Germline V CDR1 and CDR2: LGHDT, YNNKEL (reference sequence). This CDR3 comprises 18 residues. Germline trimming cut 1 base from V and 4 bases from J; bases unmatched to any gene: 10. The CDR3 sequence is CASSQVEWRGGATGELFF. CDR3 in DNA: TGTGCCAGCAGCCAAGTGGAATGGCGGGGGGGTGCCACCGGGGAGCTGTTTTTT.

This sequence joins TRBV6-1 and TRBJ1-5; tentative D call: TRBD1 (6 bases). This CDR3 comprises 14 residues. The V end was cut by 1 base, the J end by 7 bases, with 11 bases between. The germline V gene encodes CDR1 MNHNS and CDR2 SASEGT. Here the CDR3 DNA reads TGTGCCAGCAGTGAAGTATCAGGGGCCCAGCCCCAGCATTTT. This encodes CASSEVSGAQPQHF.

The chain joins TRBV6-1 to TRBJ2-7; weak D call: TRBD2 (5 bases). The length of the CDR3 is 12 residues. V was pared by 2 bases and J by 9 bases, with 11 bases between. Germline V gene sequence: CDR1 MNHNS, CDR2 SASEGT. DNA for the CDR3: TGTGCCAGCAGTGAATGGAGCGGCGGGCAGTACTTC. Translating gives CASSEWSGGQYF.

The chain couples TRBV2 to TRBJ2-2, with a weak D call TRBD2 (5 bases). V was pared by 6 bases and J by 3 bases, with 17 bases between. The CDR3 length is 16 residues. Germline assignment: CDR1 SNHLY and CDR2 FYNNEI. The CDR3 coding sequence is TGTGCCAGCAGCCCTGCGGGCAGGCCAGACACCGGGGAGCTGTTTTTT. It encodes CASSPAGRPDTGELFF.

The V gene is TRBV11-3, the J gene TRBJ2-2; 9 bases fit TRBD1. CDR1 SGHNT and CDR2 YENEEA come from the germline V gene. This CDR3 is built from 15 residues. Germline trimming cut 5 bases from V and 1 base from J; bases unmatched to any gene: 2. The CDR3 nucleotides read TGTGCCAGCAGCCCGACAGGGGGGAACACCGGGGAGCTGTTTTTT. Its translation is CASSPTGGNTGELFF.

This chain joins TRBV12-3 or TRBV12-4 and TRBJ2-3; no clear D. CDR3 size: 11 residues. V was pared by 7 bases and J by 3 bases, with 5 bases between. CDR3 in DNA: TGTGCCAGCACCAGAACAGATACGCAGTATTTT. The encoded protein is CASTRTDTQYF.

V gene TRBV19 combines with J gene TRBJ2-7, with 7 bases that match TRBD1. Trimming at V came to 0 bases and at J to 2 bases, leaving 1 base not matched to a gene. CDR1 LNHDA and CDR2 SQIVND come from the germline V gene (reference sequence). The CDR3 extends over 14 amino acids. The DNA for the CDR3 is TGTGCCAGTAGTATAGAGGGACAGACCTACGAGCAGTACTTC. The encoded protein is CASSIEGQTYEQYF.

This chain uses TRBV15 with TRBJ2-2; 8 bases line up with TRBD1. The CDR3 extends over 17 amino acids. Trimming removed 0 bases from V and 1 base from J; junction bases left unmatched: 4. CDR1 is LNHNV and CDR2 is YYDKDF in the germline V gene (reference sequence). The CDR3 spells CATSRDHGQGNTGELFF. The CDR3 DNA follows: TGTGCCACCAGCAGAGATCACGGACAGGGGAACACCGGGGAGCTGTTTTTT.

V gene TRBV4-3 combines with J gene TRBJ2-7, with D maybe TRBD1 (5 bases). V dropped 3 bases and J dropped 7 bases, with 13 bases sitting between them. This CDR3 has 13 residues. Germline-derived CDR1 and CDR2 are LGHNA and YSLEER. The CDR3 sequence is CASSQGLLGEQYF. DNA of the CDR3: TGCGCCAGCAGCCAGGGGCTTTTAGGGGAGCAGTACTTC.